The present TCR beta chain was sequenced within a study of T cells in narcolepsy. Study information: Donors had narcolepsy type 1 or type 2, or were healthy controls.

General study results and limits: Autoreactive HCRT-specific and TRIB2-specific clonotypes were marked in same-patient CSF-versus-blood CD4+ comparisons. Some memory CD4+ repertoires had no autoreactive clone sequences. Healthy controls reportedly lacked the autoreactive clonotypes serially found in patients' blood.

Using immunoSEQ multiplex PCR, the repertoire was profiled, and TCRdb retains in-frame clones only, with some absent. The sample lists some 17,000 clones, approximately 84% occurring once. V shed 8 bases and J shed 4 bases, with 14 bases lying between them. The length of the CDR3 is 12 residues. The germline CDR1 and CDR2 sequences are GTSNPN and SVGIG (reference sequence). With respect to this clone: Its antigen is still unknown.

Sequencing input: memory (CD45RA-) CD4+ T cells from blood. The receptor comes from a human donor in good health. The chain is built from TRBV30 and TRBJ1-2; D gene unclear. CDR3 coding DNA: TGTGCCAACCTAGGAGGGATCTATGGCTACACCTTC. Residues: CANLGGIYGYTF.